This T cell receptor beta chain was captured by sequencing in a study of blood T cell repertoires in COVID-19. Study-level background: T cells, B-cell-depleted T cells, or PBMCs provided the cDNA or gDNA that served as material.

Under the authors' procedure: Scientists estimated how many nucleated cells there were by amplifying reference gene primers. Some clones are missing from TCRdb's copy, which holds only in-frame ones; the method was immunoSEQ multiplex PCR. The DNA gave D and trimming, while V, J and clone size come from that table. The sample has roughly 200,000 clones; approximately 85% are singletons. This clone appeared a single time. V lost 0 bases and J 4 bases, leaving 5 bases between the germline ends. Germline V gene data show CDR1 as KGHDR and CDR2 as SFDVKD. The CDR3 loop spans 13 amino acids. The gene calls are TRBV24-1 and TRBJ1-2; D ambiguous. Sequenced sample: PBMCs or T cells enriched from blood (not recorded which). This TCR came from a man aged 35 to 55 with acute COVID-19. The CDR3 reads CATSDLYSYGYTF. The CDR3 DNA reads TGTGCCACCAGTGATTTGTACAGCTATGGCTACACCTTC.